This entry is about one T cell receptor beta chain. No cognate antigen has been identified for it. Per-nucleotide qualities are absent, and no much larger clonotype sits a single base away. This record belongs to a study of shared clonotypes between healthy human individuals (TCRdb year 2020). About the investigation overall: The cohort included three men and a couple of women between 18 and 49 years of age. Between about 0.94 and 10 billion PBMCs per donor were obtained by leukapheresis. To increase sequencing depth and limit assay-specific biases, TCR repertoire library preparation and sequencing were carried out by different laboratories using diverse techniques. The study deeply sequenced blood TCR repertoires of about 5 healthy adults to estimate repertoire size and the extent of clonotype sharing between individuals. For each donor, CD4 naive and CD4 memory were each given three plates, CD8 naive was given two plates, and CD8 memory was given one plate. Summary of the overall study and its limitations: Sampling was restricted to blood, and TCR repertoires in tissue are likely to differ from TCR repertoires in blood. Higher generation probabilities were observed for clonotypes shared by all four sorted-subset donors than for non-shared clonotypes. Naive subsets generally had larger estimated clonotype richness than memory subsets. The genetic and exposure-history diversity represented was limited by the small number of donors. Pairwise subsampling led to the expectation that sequencing depth would affect the degree of clonotype sharing among donors. Approximately 5% of naive CD4, 3.5% of naive CD8, approximately 2.2% of memory CD4, and about 0.4% of memory CD8 clonotypes were shared across several donors. Even with the large sequencing depth, rarefaction of the sorted-subset datasets indicated that sequencing was incomplete.

Using the deep immunoSEQ assay, multiplex PCR amplified TCR CDR3 regions from genomic DNA. Extracted genomic DNA from each cell subset was spread evenly across all wells of several immunoSEQ 96-well plates, with each plate serving as a replicate. For sorted subsets, each replicate PCR was loaded with approximately 200 ng genomic DNA, equivalent to about 30,000 T cell genomes. Purified libraries were quantified with a Qubit 3.0 fluorometer, sized on a Bioanalyzer 2100, and re-quantified with the KAPA Library Quantification kit. Every immunoSEQ 96-well plate was sequenced on a separate single-read 150-cycle Illumina NextSeq 550 flow cell. The authors processed their data as follows. Because the immunoSEQ output held only junctional sequences and lacked quality scores, the filtering could not match the filtering applied to full-length reads. Sequences were annotated with PyIR, a Python wrapper for IgBLAST v1.9, using IMGT germline references to assign V/J genes and CDR3. Reads were filtered out if the reads had weak V/J assignments (E-value above 1e-6), no CDR3, stop codons, out-of-frame junctions, or ambiguous translated residues. V3J clonotypes were defined by identical inferred V gene, J gene, and CDR3 amino acid sequence. To compute the percentage overlap between repertoires, the number of shared unique clonotypes was divided by the size of the smaller repertoire. Repertoire richness was assessed with RTK rarefaction, the Chao1 estimator, and Recon v2.1 estimates of unobserved clonotypes. Generation probabilities were computed with OLGA for all TCRbeta clonotypes obtained by the gDNA method from a few donors. TCRdb carries this immuneACCESS record with in-frame sequences only. Its versions omit some clonotypes, under half of them owing to an unresolved V gene in the studies checked, with the rest unexplained. V, J and clone size were drawn from that table, and D and trimming were deduced from the DNA. The sample yields 2 million to 3 million clones; 93% were counted once. The leading ten clones occupy about 0.39% of the sample.

Donors were healthy HIV-negative adults with no recently reported acute infections or vaccinations. Every donor was a Caucasian adult living in Nashville, Tennessee, USA. Magnetic negative selection was used to enrich CD4+ T cells, after which naive cells were positively selected on CD45RA and the negative fraction became the memory subset. Blood was collected by leukapheresis, and PBMCs were isolated by Ficoll-Histopaque density gradient centrifugation and then cryopreserved in liquid nitrogen vapor phase. Analytical flow cytometry was used to check the purity and quantity of every magnetically sorted T cell population. Genomic DNA was isolated from every sorted fraction and measured by UV absorbance on a Nanodrop 2000c. V and J are trimmed by 0 bases and 5 bases, and the gene matches miss 8 bases of the junction. The cysteine opens and the phenylalanine closes a CDR3 of 16 amino acids. The CDR3 DNA has 48 bases and is translated from base 1. CDR1 and CDR2, per the germline V gene (reference sequence), are SEHNR and FQNEAQ.

This receptor was taken from a man between 18 and 35 years old in good health. Some clones in this sample may be carry-over from other donors' samples. Source material: naive CD4+ T cells from PBMCs. This sample's cell subset or site label indicates: CD45RA+ positively selected. The chain uses TRBV7-9 and TRBJ2-5; the central 8 bases match TRBD2. DNA sequence: TGTGCCAGCAGCTTAGCGCTAGCGGGTTACGGGGAGACCCAGTACTTC. Its protein is CASSLALAGYGETQYF.